This TCR beta chain appears in the sequencing data of a study of cytomegalovirus exposure and HLA in healthy donors. Trimming took 5 bases from V and 5 from J; bases not matched to a gene: 6. Germline assignment: CDR1 MNHEY and CDR2 SMNVEV (reference sequence). This CDR3 has 14 residues. Findings and caveats of the study: Confirmation was obtained in vitro that a few CMV-associated chains are specific for CMV antigens. The classifier reportedly diagnosed cytomegalovirus status with high sensitivity and specificity.

Assay used: immunoSEQ multiplex PCR; TCRdb lists only in-frame clones, some missing. The table has 55,000 to 70,000 clones, 75% to 95% seen once. Of note for this clone: Antigen: not known.

The sequence derives from a woman aged 25 to 39 in good health and CMV-seronegative. Sequencing used PBMCs. The chain combines TRBV27 with TRBJ2-5; TRBD2 aligns across 9 bases. CDR3 bases: TGTGCCAGCAGTGGACTAGCGCGGAGGGAGACCCAGTACTTC. Protein: CASSGLARRETQYF.